A selection of T cell receptor beta chains follows, all from one sample in a study of shared clonotypes between healthy human individuals. The assay was immunoSEQ multiplex PCR, and TCRdb's table has in-frame clones only and misses some. The profile shows about 680,000 clones, 60% to 75% of them singletons. The sample consisted of memory CD4+ T cells sorted from blood. The source of these receptors is a woman in her twenties or thirties in good health. The CDR3 runs from the conserved cysteine through the conserved F or W. D genes are given only for firm matches. Where a row states a size, it is once, few, many or the class of an expanded clone; other rows omit it.

d_call: TRBD2
j_call: TRBJ2-1
clone_size: .
v_call: TRBV19
cdr3_aa: CATGRLAGYNEQFF
cdr3_nt: TGTGCCACCGGGCGACTAGCGGGTTACAATGAGCAGTTCTTC

d_call: TRBD1
j_call: TRBJ1-2
clone_size: .
v_call: TRBV10-2
cdr3_aa: CASSQTGGYGYTF
cdr3_nt: TGCGCCAGCAGTCAAACAGGGGGCTATGGCTACACCTTC

d_call: .
j_call: TRBJ2-5
clone_size: .
v_call: TRBV10-3
cdr3_aa: CAISESGAPGPQYF
cdr3_nt: TGTGCCATCAGTGAGTCGGGCGCTCCGGGTCCCCAGTACTTC

d_call: .
j_call: TRBJ2-7
clone_size: .
v_call: TRBV2
cdr3_aa: CASSGPWGYGSYEQYF
cdr3_nt: TGTGCCAGCAGTGGGCCTTGGGGCTACGGCTCCTACGAGCAGTACTTC

d_call: .
j_call: TRBJ2-7
clone_size: .
v_call: TRBV7-9
cdr3_aa: CASSPGSQVRSEQYF
cdr3_nt: TGTGCCAGCAGCCCCGGAAGTCAGGTCCGGAGCGAGCAGTACTTC

d_call: .
j_call: TRBJ2-1
clone_size: few
v_call: TRBV7-8
cdr3_aa: CASSEDRLGNEQFF
cdr3_nt: TGTGCCAGCAGCGAAGACAGGCTCGGGAATGAGCAGTTCTTC

d_call: .
j_call: TRBJ2-7
clone_size: .
v_call: TRBV6-5
cdr3_aa: CASSPRELAEQYF
cdr3_nt: TGTGCCAGCAGCCCACGGGAGCTAGCCGAGCAGTACTTC

d_call: .
j_call: TRBJ1-1
clone_size: .
v_call: TRBV6-5
cdr3_aa: CASTPSGAGRTEAFF
cdr3_nt: TGTGCCAGCACCCCCTCAGGGGCGGGTAGAACTGAAGCTTTCTTT

d_call: .
j_call: TRBJ2-1
clone_size: .
v_call: TRBV5-4
cdr3_aa: CASRSENNEQFF
cdr3_nt: TGTGCCAGCAGGTCAGAAAACAATGAGCAGTTCTTC

d_call: TRBD1
j_call: TRBJ1-2
clone_size: .
v_call: TRBV2
cdr3_aa: CASSRQGPSYGYTF
cdr3_nt: TGTGCCAGCAGCAGACAGGGGCCAAGCTATGGCTACACCTTC

d_call: TRBD2
j_call: TRBJ2-3
clone_size: .
v_call: TRBV2
cdr3_aa: CASSTSGKRADTQYF
cdr3_nt: TGTGCCAGCAGCACTAGCGGGAAACGCGCAGATACGCAGTATTTT

d_call: .
j_call: TRBJ1-6
clone_size: .
v_call: TRBV6-5
cdr3_aa: CASRLTGPNSPLHF
cdr3_nt: TGTGCCAGCAGGCTCACGGGACCCAATTCACCCCTCCACTTT

d_call: .
j_call: TRBJ1-2
clone_size: .
v_call: TRBV6-5
cdr3_aa: CASSPWVRANGYTF
cdr3_nt: TGTGCCAGCAGTCCCTGGGTCAGGGCTAATGGCTACACCTTC

d_call: .
j_call: TRBJ2-5
clone_size: .
v_call: TRBV7-9
cdr3_aa: CASSPAQETQYF
cdr3_nt: TGTGCCAGCAGCCCCGCCCAAGAGACCCAGTACTTC

d_call: .
j_call: TRBJ2-1
clone_size: .
v_call: TRBV6-6
cdr3_aa: CASSYSRDEQFF
cdr3_nt: TGTGCCAGCAGTTATAGTCGAGATGAGCAGTTCTTC

d_call: TRBD1
j_call: TRBJ1-1
clone_size: .
v_call: TRBV29-1
cdr3_aa: CSVDPGGTEAFF
cdr3_nt: TGCAGCGTTGATCCAGGGGGCACTGAAGCTTTCTTT

d_call: TRBD2
j_call: TRBJ2-3
clone_size: .
v_call: TRBV6-1
cdr3_aa: CASSEQPPPTSGWDTQYF
cdr3_nt: TGTGCCAGCAGTGAACAACCCCCGCCGACTAGCGGGTGGGATACGCAGTATTTT

d_call: TRBD1
j_call: TRBJ1-2
clone_size: .
v_call: TRBV28
cdr3_aa: CASSLGDRVYGYTF
cdr3_nt: TGTGCCAGCAGTTTAGGGGACAGGGTGTATGGCTACACCTTC

d_call: .
j_call: TRBJ2-3
clone_size: few
v_call: TRBV19
cdr3_aa: CASSLGLTSTDTQYF
cdr3_nt: TGTGCCAGTAGTTTGGGACTGACTAGCACAGATACGCAGTATTTT

d_call: .
j_call: TRBJ2-6
clone_size: .
v_call: TRBV7-2
cdr3_aa: CASSFLLDGARTF
cdr3_nt: TGTGCCAGCAGCTTTTTACTAGACGGGGCCAGGACTTTC

d_call: .
j_call: TRBJ1-2
clone_size: .
v_call: TRBV27
cdr3_aa: CASSFRADPTSVGGYTF
cdr3_nt: TGTGCCAGCAGTTTTCGGGCAGACCCAACTTCGGTCGGTGGCTACACCTTC

d_call: .
j_call: TRBJ2-3
clone_size: once
v_call: TRBV6-4
cdr3_aa: CASRADGALPDTQYF
cdr3_nt: TGTGCCAGCAGGGCAGATGGGGCTCTCCCAGATACGCAGTATTTT

d_call: TRBD1
j_call: TRBJ1-1
clone_size: .
v_call: TRBV28
cdr3_aa: CATEGAITEAFF
cdr3_nt: TGTGCCACCGAGGGGGCTATCACTGAAGCTTTCTTT

d_call: TRBD1
j_call: TRBJ2-3
clone_size: .
v_call: TRBV6-4
cdr3_aa: CASSDPDRGGYTDTQYF
cdr3_nt: TGTGCCAGCAGTGACCCTGACAGGGGGGGGTACACAGATACGCAGTATTTT

d_call: .
j_call: TRBJ1-4
clone_size: .
v_call: TRBV19
cdr3_aa: CASSIGPATNEKLFF
cdr3_nt: TGTGCCAGTAGTATAGGGCCAGCAACTAATGAAAAACTGTTTTTT

d_call: TRBD1
j_call: TRBJ1-2
clone_size: few
v_call: TRBV9
cdr3_aa: CASSVAGQNYGYTF
cdr3_nt: TGTGCCAGCAGCGTAGCGGGACAGAACTATGGCTACACCTTC

d_call: .
j_call: TRBJ2-1
clone_size: .
v_call: TRBV4-1
cdr3_aa: CASSQDRFPSYNEQFF
cdr3_nt: TGCGCCAGCAGCCAAGATAGGTTTCCCTCCTACAATGAGCAGTTCTTC

d_call: TRBD2
j_call: TRBJ2-5
clone_size: .
v_call: TRBV5-8
cdr3_aa: CASSLRKAGGGLSETQYF
cdr3_nt: TGTGCCAGCAGCTTAAGAAAAGCGGGAGGCGGGTTATCAGAGACCCAGTACTTC

d_call: .
j_call: TRBJ2-3
clone_size: .
v_call: TRBV5-1
cdr3_aa: CASSLRSLSDTQYF
cdr3_nt: TGCGCCAGCAGCTTGAGGTCCCTAAGCGATACGCAGTATTTT

d_call: TRBD1
j_call: TRBJ1-5
clone_size: few
v_call: TRBV19
cdr3_aa: CASSVATGTGGVQPQHF
cdr3_nt: TGTGCCAGTAGTGTCGCAACCGGGACAGGGGGAGTACAGCCCCAGCATTTT

d_call: .
j_call: TRBJ2-1
clone_size: .
v_call: TRBV7-9
cdr3_aa: CASSWTGRYNEQFF
cdr3_nt: TGTGCCAGCAGCTGGACGGGACGCTACAATGAGCAGTTCTTC

d_call: TRBD2
j_call: TRBJ2-3
clone_size: .
v_call: TRBV6-6
cdr3_aa: CASSYGLAGADTQYF
cdr3_nt: TGTGCCAGCAGTTACGGACTAGCGGGAGCAGATACGCAGTATTTT

d_call: .
j_call: TRBJ1-5
clone_size: once
v_call: TRBV5-4
cdr3_aa: CASSLPGQPQHF
cdr3_nt: TGTGCCAGCAGCTTGCCCGGGCAGCCCCAGCATTTT

d_call: TRBD2
j_call: TRBJ2-1
clone_size: .
v_call: TRBV28
cdr3_aa: CASSWGGRVQFF
cdr3_nt: TGTGCCAGCAGCTGGGGCGGGAGGGTGCAGTTCTTC

d_call: .
j_call: TRBJ1-1
clone_size: .
v_call: TRBV5-1
cdr3_aa: CASSLVQVADTEAFF
cdr3_nt: TGCGCCAGCAGCTTGGTGCAGGTCGCTGACACTGAAGCTTTCTTT

d_call: .
j_call: TRBJ1-2
clone_size: .
v_call: TRBV2
cdr3_aa: CASSENREGYTF
cdr3_nt: TGTGCCAGCAGTGAAAACAGGGAAGGCTACACCTTC

d_call: .
j_call: TRBJ1-5
clone_size: once
v_call: TRBV5-8
cdr3_aa: CASRKIGDQPQHF
cdr3_nt: TGTGCCTCGCGGAAGATAGGGGATCAGCCCCAGCATTTT